The 21 T cell receptor beta chains listed next were all sequenced from one sample in a study of T-cell memory formation after mild COVID-19 (dated by TCRdb to the early 2020s). Library generation was performed with 5' RACE. The sample was run on an Illumina NovaSeq 6000. The public reads were reanalyzed by TCRdb: fastp trimming at Q25, MiXCR alignment, in-frame beta chains only. CDR3 protein duplicates are merged, each entry listing the most common genes and DNA. Across this sample there are around 190,000 distinct CDR3 sequences, with 15% to 20% seen only once. Under 4.5% of the sample is in the top ten clones. Sequencing input: PBMCs or a T cell subset sorted from them (not recorded which). The receptors come from a young man who had mild COVID-19 (a few samples of this study predate the infection). The sample titles of this study are shuffled in the database, so cell type and time point are left out; the donor was told from shared clones.

The chain links TRBV18 to TRBJ1-1; 8 nucleotides agree with TRBD1. Trimming cost V 3 bases and J 3 bases; bases outside gene matches: 3. The CDR3 is 14 residues long. Germline V gene lookup returns CDR1 KGHSH and CDR2 LQKENI. The CDR3 coding sequence is TGTGCCAGCTCACCCAGGGGGCGGGACACTGAAGCTTTCTTT. It yields the protein CASSPRGRDTEAFF. Full variable domain (rest looked up from reference TRBV18 and TRBJ1-1): NAGVMQNPRHLVRRRGQEARLRCSPMKGHSHVYWYRQLPEEGLKFMVYLQKENIIDESGMPKERFSAEFPKEGPSILRIQQVVRGDSAAYFCASSPRGRDTEAFFGQGTRLTVV.

The table lists this clonotype with a few counts. The chain combines TRBV11-2 with TRBJ2-5, with 7 bases matching TRBD2. With 4 bases clipped from V and 7 bases from J, the junction kept 9 bases outside the gene matches. Germline V gene sequence: CDR1 SGHAT, CDR2 FQNNGV. The CDR3 spans 14 residues. CDR3: CASSWWGGEGTQYF. CDR3 nucleotide sequence: TGTGCCAGCAGCTGGTGGGGGGGAGAGGGGACCCAGTACTTC.

The chain combines TRBV10-3 with TRBJ2-5; 9 bases match TRBD1. The CDR3 is 16 residues long. Germline V CDR1 and CDR2: ENHRY, SYGVKD. CDR3 sequence (DNA): TGTGACACCAGTGAGTCGGGACAGGGAACTCTCGAGACCCAGTACTTC. This gives the protein CDTSESGQGTLETQYF.

This clonotype was counted a few times. The chain joins TRBV29-1 to TRBJ1-1; 11 nucleotides agree with TRBD1. V was pared by 6 bases and J by 5 bases, with 2 bases of the junction left unmatched. This CDR3 has 12 amino acids. Per germline, CDR1 SQVTM and CDR2 ANQGSEA. CDR3 in amino acids: CSVGTGGTEAFF. The CDR3 DNA sequence: TGCAGCGTCGGGACAGGGGGGACTGAAGCTTTCTTT.

The table lists this clonotype with many counts. The chain has TRBV6-2 or TRBV6-3 and TRBJ1-1; D unclear. CDR3 length: 16 amino acids. CDR1 and CDR2 (germline): MNHEY, SVGEGT. V dropped 7 bases and J dropped 1 base, with 19 bases sitting between them. The CDR3 nucleotides read TGTGCCAGCACCGCAAGGAAAAGGTACACGAACACTGAAGCTTTCTTT. Translating gives CASTARKRYTNTEAFF.

This clonotype was observed a handful of times. The chain couples TRBV2 to TRBJ2-2, with D perhaps TRBD1 or TRBD2 (6 bases each). This CDR3 contains 15 residues. Trimming left V 2 bases short and J 6 bases short, with 13 bases between. Germline V gives CDR1 SNHLY, CDR2 FYNNEI. CDR3 sequence (DNA): TGTGCCAGCAGTGAATGGGGGGCCGGTGCCGGGGAGCTGTTTTTT. Translation gives CASSEWGAGAGELFF.

This clonotype was seen a handful of times. The J gene is TRBJ1-3, the V gene TRBV7-9; TRBD1 matches at 9 bases. Trimming cost V 4 bases and J 4 bases; bases outside gene matches: 5. CDR1 SEHNR and CDR2 FQNEAQ come from the germline V gene (reference sequence). This CDR3 has 15 residues. CDR3 DNA sequence: TGTGCCAGCAGCTCTACAGGGGGCGAAGGAAACACCATATATTTT. Translated, it gives CASSSTGGEGNTIYF.

The chain joins TRBV7-2 to TRBJ1-5, with D maybe TRBD1 (5 bases). Germline CDR1 SGHTA, CDR2 FQGNSA. With 5 bases removed from V and 7 bases from J, the gap between germline ends came to 15 bases. This CDR3 is built from 14 residues. This CDR3 reads CASSNWAGEQPQHF. The CDR3, as DNA: TGTGCCAGCAGCAACTGGGCGGGGGAACAGCCCCAGCATTTT. Based on the CDR3 plus reference TRBV7-2 and TRBJ1-5, the full variable domain is GAGVSQSPSNKVTEKGKDVELRCDPISGHTALYWYRQSLGQGLEFLIYFQGNSAPDKSGLPSDRFSAERTGGSVSTLTIQRTQQEDSAVYLCASSNWAGEQPQHFGDGTRLSIL.

This sequence joins TRBV3-1 and TRBJ2-1; 13 nucleotides agree with TRBD2. The CDR3 extends over 15 amino acids. Trimming removed 0 bases from V and 8 bases from J; junction bases left unmatched: 1. Germline CDR1 reads LGHDT; CDR2 reads YNNKEL (reference sequence). DNA for the CDR3: TGTGCCAGCAGCCAAGATACTAGCGGGGGGGATGAGCAGTTCTTC. Its protein product is CASSQDTSGGDEQFF.

This clonotype was seen only a few times. The junction and the germline gene differ at one end; a read error may be behind it. The rearrangement links TRBV20-1 to TRBJ1-1, with D possibly being TRBD1 (5 bases). Germline CDR1 reads DFQATT; CDR2 reads SNEGSKA (reference sequence). The CDR3 totals 13 residues. CDR3 coding DNA: TGCAGTGCTGGAGAGGACATATATACTGAAGCTTTCTTT. Residues: CSAGEDIYTEAFF.

This chain uses TRBV6-1 with TRBJ2-2, with TRBD1 matching 10 bases. This CDR3 contains 13 residues. Germline V gene sequence: CDR1 MNHNS, CDR2 SASEGT. V trimming: 7 bases; J trimming: 7 bases; junction bases outside the gene matches: 3. In nucleotides, the CDR3 is TGTGCCAGCACGGGACAGGGGATCGGGGAGCTGTTTTTT. Translated: CASTGQGIGELFF.

V usage is TRBV20-1 and J usage is TRBJ2-5; 9 positions agree with TRBD1. This CDR3 has 11 amino acids. CDR1 is DFQATT, CDR2 SNEGSKA, per germline (reference sequence). DNA of the CDR3: TGCAGCATTGGGACAGGGGAGACCCAGTACTTC. Its protein product is CSIGTGETQYF.

This chain joins TRBV2 and TRBJ2-3, with 9 nucleotides matching TRBD2. Per germline, CDR1 SNHLY and CDR2 FYNNEI. The CDR3 length is 14 residues. V dropped 8 bases and J dropped 5; count of bases not matched to a gene: 8. CDR3 bases: TGTGCCAGCGACGTGGCGGGGGGGGTAGATACGCAGTATTTT. As protein: CASDVAGGVDTQYF.

J is TRBJ1-4 and V is TRBV11-2; 8 bases map to TRBD1. The CDR3 is made up of 14 amino acids. Trimming at V came to 7 bases and at J to 8 bases, leaving 9 bases not matched to a gene. Germline V gene lookup returns CDR1 SGHAT and CDR2 FQNNGV. CDR3 sequence reads: CASTKDRAGEKLFF. DNA for the CDR3: TGTGCCAGCACCAAGGACAGGGCAGGGGAAAAACTGTTTTTT.

This clonotype occurred a few times. V and J are TRBV4-1 and TRBJ2-1; TRBD2 agrees at 11 bases. The CDR3 length is 15 residues. Germline V gene data show CDR1 as MGHRA and CDR2 as YSYEKL. V trimming: 4 bases; J trimming: 9 bases; junction bases outside the gene matches: 8. The CDR3 coding sequence is TGCGCCAGCAGCCCCCCGGGACTAGCGGTTGGTGAGCAGTTCTTC. Encoded protein: CASSPPGLAVGEQFF.

This clonotype was found a few times. The chain recombines TRBV5-1 with TRBJ1-5; D uncertain. This CDR3 has 14 amino acids. CDR1 is SGHRS and CDR2 is YFSETQ in the germline V gene. Trimming cost V 0 bases and J 8 bases, with 12 bases left between them. The CDR3 sequence is CASSLGHGGEPQHF. The CDR3 nucleotides are TGCGCCAGCAGCTTGGGACACGGAGGTGAGCCCCAGCATTTT.

The table lists this clonotype with a few counts. The chain links TRBV6-5 to TRBJ1-1, with D unclear. CDR1 and CDR2 from the germline V gene are MNHEY and SVGAGI. Trimming cost V 2 bases and J 1 base, with 8 bases left between them. The CDR3 has 14 residues. The CDR3 reads CASSYRSGNTEAFF. The CDR3 DNA reads TGTGCCAGCAGTTACCGTTCCGGGAACACTGAAGCTTTCTTT.

This clonotype was counted only a few times. J is TRBJ2-5 and V is TRBV11-2; the D gene could be TRBD1 or TRBD2 (5 bases each). Trimming removed 5 bases from V and 3 bases from J, with 16 bases in between. This CDR3 comprises 15 residues. The germline CDR1 and CDR2 sequences are SGHAT and FQNNGV. CDR3 in DNA: TGTGCCAGCAGCCCTGGGGGACGACTTGAAGAGACCCAGTACTTC. The encoded protein is CASSPGGRLEETQYF.

The table lists this clonotype with a few counts. The chain is built from TRBV20-1 and TRBJ2-3; D is uncertain. Germline values: CDR1 DFQATT, CDR2 SNEGSKA (reference sequence). The CDR3 totals 14 residues. V was pared by 3 bases and J by 2 bases, with 12 bases between. CDR3 sequence (DNA): TGCAGTGCTAGGGGTCTAATGAACACAGATACGCAGTATTTT. Amino acids: CSARGLMNTDTQYF.

CDR3 bases: TGCGCCAGCAGCGACCGGGACCTCACCGGGGAGCTGTTTTTT. Residues: CASSDRDLTGELFF. The chain combines TRBV5-1 with TRBJ2-2, with D perhaps matching TRBD1 or TRBD2 (5 bases each). CDR3 length: 14 residues. Germline values: CDR1 SGHRS, CDR2 YFSETQ. Trimming pared 4 bases from V and 4 bases from J, leaving 11 bases between. The variable domain in full, with the rest retrieved from reference TRBV5-1 and TRBJ2-2, is KAGVTQTPRYLIKTRGQQVTLSCSPISGHRSVSWYQQTPGQGLQFLFEYFSETQRNKGNFPGRFSGRQFSNSRSEMNVSTLELGDSALYLCASSDRDLTGELFFGEGSRLTVL.

The V gene is TRBV7-9, the J gene TRBJ2-3; D may be TRBD1 or TRBD2 (5 bases each). This CDR3 region has 15 residues. Germline values: CDR1 SEHNR, CDR2 FQNEAQ (reference sequence). The CDR3 sequence is CSAPRGRETTDTQYF. For the CDR3, the DNA is TGTTCCGCCCCCCGCGGCAGGGAGACCACAGATACGCAGTATTTT.